This T cell receptor beta chain was obtained from a study of T cell responses to AZD1222 COVID-19 vaccine. Profiling relied on immunoSEQ multiplex PCR, and the TCRdb table lists in-frame clones only, not all of them. The sample shows around 100,000 clones, around nine tenths of them seen only once. The CDR3 contains 12 residues. Trimming removed 7 bases from V and 7 bases from J, with 12 bases in between. Germline values: CDR1 SGDLS, CDR2 YYNGEE. The specimen comprised peripheral blood, sampled on day 0 of AZD1222 vaccination. The receptor was derived from an adult in good health. V gene TRBV9 combines with J gene TRBJ2-1; D is unresolved. The CDR3 DNA reads as TGTGCCAGCGGACCGTTTTTAAATGAGCAGTTCTTC. It encodes CASGPFLNEQFF.